These 15 T cell receptor beta chains share one sample of origin, sequenced in a study of T cell responses to AZD1222 COVID-19 vaccine. The repertoire was sequenced with immunoSEQ multiplex PCR; TCRdb's copy has only in-frame clones and lacks some. The sample records some 130,000 clones, 80% to 95% being singletons. Sequencing was performed on peripheral blood, taken 28 days after the second AZD1222 dose. The receptors were gathered from an adult who received the AZD1222 COVID-19 vaccine.

J is TRBJ1-1 and V is TRBV7-9; D uncertain. Germline assignment: CDR1 SEHNR and CDR2 FQNEAQ (reference sequence). Trimming took off 1 base at V and 11 bases at J, with 20 bases between the two ends. This CDR3 is built from 15 residues. This CDR3 is CASSLGRTPKGSAFF. In DNA form, the CDR3 reads TGTGCCAGCAGCTTAGGGAGGACCCCCAAAGGGTCGGCTTTCTTT.

The chain has TRBV9 and TRBJ1-1; tentatively, D is TRBD1 (5 bases). Germline V lookup: CDR1 SGDLS, CDR2 YYNGEE. The length of the CDR3 is 15 residues. V was pared by 0 bases and J by 2 bases, with 11 bases between. The CDR3 loop reads CASSVVQGINTEAFF. CDR3 coding DNA: TGTGCCAGCAGCGTAGTGCAGGGAATAAACACTGAAGCTTTCTTT.

This clone occurred a few times. The chain employs TRBV5-6 and TRBJ1-5; no clear D gene. Trimming left V 5 bases short and J 6 bases short, with 24 bases between. This CDR3 contains 17 residues. Germline V CDR1 and CDR2: SGHDT, YYEEEE. This CDR3 reads CASSLTGFGVMGQPQHF. The CDR3 DNA is TGTGCCAGCAGTCTGACCGGGTTCGGTGTCATGGGTCAGCCCCAGCATTTT.

V is TRBV19 and J is TRBJ1-1; D is unclear. The V and J ends lost 6 bases and 1 base respectively, with 12 bases between them. CDR3 length equals 14 residues. Per the germline V gene, CDR1 is LNHDA and CDR2 is SQIVND (reference sequence). CDR3 loop: CASSIPRQNTEAFF. For the CDR3, the DNA is TGTGCCAGTAGCATCCCAAGGCAGAACACTGAAGCTTTCTTT.

This clone appeared once. The chain couples TRBV3-1 (or the pseudogene TRBV3-2) to TRBJ2-1, with 9 bases fitting TRBD2. Germline lookup yields CDR1 LGHDT and CDR2 YNNKEL (reference sequence). This CDR3 region has 16 residues. J lost 4 bases, V lost 0 bases, and 4 bases had no gene match. In DNA form, the CDR3 reads TGTGCCAGCAGCCAAGAGGGCGGGGGGGCGTACAATGAGCAGTTCTTC. Amino acid sequence: CASSQEGGGAYNEQFF.

The V gene is TRBV7-2, the J gene TRBJ2-5, with a weak D call TRBD1 (6 bases). Germline loops: CDR1 SGHTA, CDR2 FQGNSA. The CDR3 is made up of 14 amino acids. Trimming stripped 1 base from V and 3 bases from J, with 9 bases between. This CDR3 reads CASSLVAGEETQYF. The CDR3 DNA follows: TGTGCCAGCAGCTTAGTAGCAGGGGAAGAGACCCAGTACTTC.

This rearrangement joins TRBV19 to TRBJ1-2; D uncertain. CDR3 length: 14 amino acids. V lost 0 bases, J lost 7 bases, and 12 bases lay in between. CDR1 LNHDA and CDR2 SQIVND come from the germline V gene (reference sequence). This CDR3 is CASSIDRDAFGYTF. CDR3 DNA sequence: TGTGCCAGTAGTATAGATCGCGATGCCTTTGGCTACACCTTC.

The gene calls are TRBV7-8 and TRBJ1-2; unclear D gene. From germline, CDR1 is SGHVS and CDR2 FQNEAQ. The ends were cut back, 0 bases at V and 1 base at J, with 9 bases in the middle. This CDR3 has 15 residues. This CDR3 is CASSLAGSVNYGYTF. CDR3 nucleotide sequence: TGTGCCAGCAGCTTAGCTGGATCTGTTAACTATGGCTACACCTTC.

This chain links TRBV28 with TRBJ1-5; D remains unclear. The CDR3 spans 14 residues. Trimming took 1 base from V and 3 from J, leaving 7 bases between them. Germline loops: CDR1 MDHEN, CDR2 SYDVKM. In DNA form, the CDR3 reads TGTGCCAGCAGTTTATTCGAATCCAATCAGCCCCAGCATTTT. Translation: CASSLFESNQPQHF.

The rearrangement uses TRBV19 and TRBJ1-2; no clear D. This CDR3 has 11 residues. Per the germline V gene, CDR1 is LNHDA and CDR2 is SQIVND (reference sequence). Deletions cut 5 bases from V and 4 bases from J, with 5 bases between. Here the CDR3 DNA reads TGTGCCAGTAGTGTCCCCTATGGCTACACCTTC. The encoded protein is CASSVPYGYTF.

Points on this clone: This same CDR3 is encoded by further DNA sequences in the sample. The chain joins TRBV27 to TRBJ1-1; unclear D gene. Germline CDR1 MNHEY, CDR2 SMNVEV (reference sequence). Trimming removed 2 bases at V and 1 base at J, with 5 bases between. This CDR3 has 13 residues. The CDR3, as DNA: TGTGCCAGCAGTTTAGGCCGGAACACTGAAGCTTTCTTT. It encodes CASSLGRNTEAFF.

The V gene is TRBV6-5, the J gene TRBJ1-2; 8 bases map to TRBD1. The CDR3 has 12 amino acids. The germline CDR1 and CDR2 sequences are MNHEY and SVGAGI. The ends lost 6 bases at V and 7 bases at J; junction bases unmatched: 4. The CDR3 loop reads CASRGQVAGYTF. In nucleotides, the CDR3 is TGTGCCAGCAGGGGACAGGTGGCTGGCTACACCTTC.

The chain employs TRBV28 and TRBJ2-3; TRBD2 aligns across 8 bases. The CDR3 sequence is 17 residues long. Germline trimming cut 2 bases from V and 1 base from J; bases unmatched to any gene: 8. CDR1 is MDHEN, CDR2 SYDVKM, per germline. CDR3 bases: TGTGCCAGCAGTTTAATGCGGGGGGCGAGTGGCACAGATACGCAGTATTTT. Its protein is CASSLMRGASGTDTQYF.

The chain couples TRBV24-1 to TRBJ1-6, with no clear D. The CDR3 covers 13 residues. CDR1 and CDR2 (germline): KGHDR, SFDVKD. The V end lost 4 bases, the J end lost 10 bases, and 10 bases lay between the germline ends. CDR3 bases: TGTGCCACCAGTGACCGACTTGGATCACCCCTCCACTTT. Translated: CATSDRLGSPLHF.

The V gene is TRBV4-2, the J gene TRBJ2-1; D call uncertain. CDR3 length: 11 residues. Deletions cut 0 bases from V and 6 bases from J, with 0 bases between. Germline-derived CDR1 and CDR2 are LGHNA and YNFKEQ. DNA for the CDR3: TGTGCCAGCAGCCAAGACAATGAGCAGTTCTTC. As protein: CASSQDNEQFF.